A single sample gave rise to the 17 T cell receptor beta chains below, sequenced in a study of T-cell reconstitution after alpha-beta-depleted transplantation in children. Molecular barcoding with unique molecular identifiers was used for the TCRbeta library. TCRdb reanalysed the PCR reads using MiXCR and keeps one entry per CDR3 protein. The table records approximately 390,000 distinct CDR3 sequences, approximately 10% of them present only once. This specimen was PBMCs from the stem cell graft donor, taken from the stem cell graft. The receptors were sampled from a human donor who donated a stem cell graft to a child with acute myeloid leukemia.

This clonotype occurred a few times. J is TRBJ2-7 and V is TRBV6-1, with 8 bases matching TRBD1. This CDR3 contains 14 residues. The trim removed 2 bases at V and 5 bases at J, leaving 5 bases unmatched. Germline CDR1 reads MNHNS; CDR2 reads SASEGT. CDR3 protein: CASSEPGTGDEQYV. Written as DNA, the CDR3 is TGTGCCAGCAGTGAACCCGGGACAGGCGACGAGCAGTACGTC.

There are many counts of this clonotype. The chain carries TRBV6-1 and TRBJ1-5; TRBD1 matches at 8 bases. Germline CDR1 is MNHNS and CDR2 is SASEGT. The CDR3 consists of 14 residues. The V gene end was trimmed by 4 bases and the J gene end by 2 bases; junction bases not matched to a gene: 1. The DNA for the CDR3 is TGTGCCAGCAGTGCAGGGGGCGGCAATCAGCCCCAGCATTTT. Amino acids: CASSAGGGNQPQHF.

The table lists this clonotype with a few counts. The chain joins TRBV7-9 to TRBJ2-1; D call uncertain. The CDR3 has 16 amino acids. V was pared by 1 base and J by 5 bases, with 15 bases between. Per germline, CDR1 SEHNR and CDR2 FQNEAQ (reference sequence). CDR3 nucleotides: TGTGCCAGCAGCTTAGATTTGGGCCAAAGGGACAATGAGCAGTTCTTC. This encodes CASSLDLGQRDNEQFF.

The CDR3 protein is CASSRSNFATDTQYF. Here the CDR3 DNA reads TGTGCCAGCAGCCGTAGTAATTTCGCAACAGATACGCAGTATTTT. The rearrangement links TRBV7-2 to TRBJ2-3; D remains unclear. Per the germline V gene, CDR1 is SGHTA and CDR2 is FQGNSA. There are 15 residues in the CDR3. Trimming removed 5 bases at V and 3 bases at J, with 15 bases between.

A few counts support this clonotype. The chain carries TRBV15 and TRBJ2-3, with 8 bases identical to TRBD1. CDR1 LNHNV and CDR2 YYDKDF come from the germline V gene (reference sequence). Trimming took 5 bases from V and 2 from J; bases not matched to a gene: 12. This CDR3 is 17 amino acids long. CDR3 DNA: TGTGCCACCAGCGGAACGCACAGGGGGACTTCCACAGATACGCAGTATTTT. It codes for CATSGTHRGTSTDTQYF. Filled out from reference TRBV15 and TRBJ2-3, the complete variable domain reads DAMVIQNPRYQVTQFGKPVTLSCSQTLNHNVMYWYQQKSSQAPKLLFHYYDKDFNNEADTPDNFQSRRPNTSFCFLDIRSPGLGDTAMYLCATSGTHRGTSTDTQYFGPGTRLTVL.

In DNA, the CDR3 is TGTGCCAGCAGTGAAACTGGGATTCAGCCCCAGCATTTT. This codes for CASSETGIQPQHF. The chain combines TRBV6-1 with TRBJ1-5; D remains ambiguous. Germline V lookup: CDR1 MNHNS, CDR2 SASEGT. The CDR3 is 13 amino acids. V lost 2 bases and J lost 6, with 8 bases in between.

This chain joins TRBV3-1 and TRBJ1-5, with D unresolved. The CDR3 totals 15 residues. V lost 0 bases and J 3 bases, leaving 9 bases between the germline ends. Germline V gene data show CDR1 as LGHDT and CDR2 as YNNKEL (reference sequence). This chain's CDR3 is CASSQDLDFNQPQHF. CDR3 nucleotide sequence: TGTGCCAGCAGCCAAGATCTGGACTTCAATCAGCCCCAGCATTTT.

The genes are TRBV12-3 or TRBV12-4 and TRBJ2-7, with D perhaps matching TRBD1 (6 bases). V lost 6 bases, J lost 2 bases, and 8 bases lay in between. This CDR3 region has 12 residues. The CDR3 DNA follows: TGTGCCAGCAGCGACAGGACCTACGAGCAGTACTTC. Protein sequence: CASSDRTYEQYF.

This clonotype has at least ten counts. V usage is TRBV20-1 and J usage is TRBJ1-2, with D unresolved. The CDR3 totals 11 residues. Germline CDR1 is DFQATT and CDR2 is SNEGSKA (reference sequence). V was cut by 3 bases and J by 6 bases, with 8 bases left in between. CDR3 nucleotide sequence: TGCAGTGCTAGTGCGGGGAATGGCTACACCTTC. Protein sequence: CSASAGNGYTF.

The chain recombines TRBV7-6 with TRBJ2-3; tentatively, D is TRBD2 (6 bases). Germline CDR1 reads SGHVS; CDR2 reads FNYEAQ. The CDR3 runs to 16 residues. The V gene lost 3 bases and the J gene lost 0 bases, with 13 bases spanning the gap. CDR3: CASSLPGTSSTDTQYF. DNA for the CDR3: TGTGCCAGCAGCTTGCCCGGGACTTCAAGCACAGATACGCAGTATTTT.

This clonotype was picked up many times. V gene TRBV5-6 combines with J gene TRBJ1-2; possible D gene TRBD1, 6 bases. Trimming removed 0 bases at V and 9 bases at J, with 15 bases between. This CDR3 region has 14 residues. Germline values: CDR1 SGHDT, CDR2 YYEEEE. The CDR3 spells CASSLGRQGIRYTF. Here the CDR3 DNA reads TGTGCCAGCAGCTTGGGTCGGCAGGGGATTCGCTACACCTTC.

This clonotype was detected only a few times. The DNA for the CDR3 is TGTGCCAGCTCACCACCGGGACAGGGAAATGAAAAACTGTTTTTT. Translated, it gives CASSPPGQGNEKLFF. J is TRBJ1-4 and V is TRBV18; 9 bases map to TRBD1. This CDR3 region has 15 residues. The germline gives CDR1 KGHSH, CDR2 LQKENI. After removal of 0 bases from V and 5 bases from J, the junction contained 1 base not matched to a gene.

This clonotype was observed a handful of times. The rearrangement uses TRBV20-1 and TRBJ1-2; D uncertain. This CDR3 contains 13 residues. V lost 5 bases, J lost 14 bases, and 24 bases lay in between. CDR1 and CDR2 (germline): DFQATT, SNEGSKA (reference sequence). DNA of the CDR3: TGCAGTGCTGCCCACCATCCCGGACCAGCGGGGACCTTC. Translation: CSAAHHPGPAGTF.

This clonotype showed up many times. The V call is TRBV27, the J call TRBJ1-1, with D possibly TRBD1 on 5 matching bases. Trimming took off 6 bases at V and 1 base at J, with 9 bases between the two ends. In germline, CDR1 is MNHEY, CDR2 SMNVEV (reference sequence). The CDR3 is 13 amino acids. CDR3 bases: TGTGCCAGCAGGATGACAGAGAACACTGAAGCTTTCTTT. Translation: CASRMTENTEAFF.

Notes on this clonotype: A much larger clone is a single base away; this may be a read error. The V and J genes are TRBV11-2 and TRBJ2-5; TRBD2 matches 10 bases. This CDR3 is built from 18 residues. Trimming removed 5 bases from V and 1 base from J; junction bases left unmatched: 13. Per the germline V gene, CDR1 is SGHAT and CDR2 is FQNNGV. The CDR3 here is CASSPSVVAGGIQETQYF. CDR3 sequence (DNA): TGTGCCAGCAGCCCCTCGGTAGTAGCGGGGGGAATCCAAGAGACCCAGTACTTC.

The rearrangement joins TRBV18 to TRBJ2-1; TRBD2 agrees at 11 bases. Germline V gives CDR1 KGHSH, CDR2 LQKENI. This CDR3 has 15 residues. With V trimmed by 3 bases and J by 5 bases, 3 bases remained unmatched. The chain's CDR3 is CASSPTSGSHNEQFF. The CDR3 coding sequence is TGTGCCAGCTCACCTACTAGCGGGAGCCACAATGAGCAGTTCTTC.

The V and J genes are TRBV10-2 and TRBJ1-4; a weak D match, TRBD1 (6 bases). Germline CDR1 reads WSHSY; CDR2 reads SAAADI. Trimming took 7 bases from V and 8 from J, leaving 17 bases between them. The CDR3 covers 14 residues. CDR3 in amino acids: CASTSGDRMEKLFF. The CDR3 nucleotides are TGCGCCAGCACCTCAGGGGATCGGATGGAAAAACTGTTTTTT.